The next 3 T cell receptor beta chains were all read from a single sample in a study of T cell responses to AZD1222 COVID-19 vaccine. TCRdb's table, derived via immunoSEQ multiplex PCR, lists solely in-frame clones and lacks some. The table lists about 120,000 clones, about nine tenths of them singletons. This material consisted of peripheral blood, taken on day 0 of AZD1222 vaccination. All receptors come from an adult in good health.

The chain carries TRBV5-8 and TRBJ1-5; no firm D call. V was shortened by 0 bases and J by 3 bases, with 13 bases between the two germline ends. CDR1 and CDR2 (germline): SGHTS, YDEGEE. The CDR3 is made up of 16 amino acids. The CDR3 DNA sequence: TGTGCCAGCAGCTTGGTGCCCAGAAAGGTCAATCAGCCCCAGCATTTT. Its protein product is CASSLVPRKVNQPQHF. The entire variable domain, with the rest obtained from reference TRBV5-8 and TRBJ1-5, is as follows: EAGVTQSPTHLIKTRGQQATLRCSPISGHTSVYWYQQALGLGLQFLLWYDEGEERNRGNFPPRFSGRQFPNYSSELNVNALELEDSALYLCASSLVPRKVNQPQHFGDGTRLSIL.

The chain has TRBV12-5 and TRBJ2-5; 12 bases align to TRBD1. The germline V gene has CDR1 LGHNT and CDR2 FRNRAP. The CDR3 totals 16 residues. The V segment lost 6 bases and the J segment 5 bases; nucleotides outside the gene matches: 10. Here the CDR3 reads CASGSSGTGGWETQYF. As DNA, the CDR3 is TGTGCTAGTGGCTCGTCCGGGACAGGGGGCTGGGAGACCCAGTACTTC.

J is TRBJ1-1 and V is TRBV13; possible D gene TRBD1, 6 bases. The germline V gene encodes CDR1 PRHDT and CDR2 FYEKMQ (reference sequence). CDR3 size: 14 residues. Trimming cost V 2 bases and J 3 bases, with 10 bases left between them. CDR3 DNA: TGTGCCAGCAGCTTACTACAGGGTGACACTGAAGCTTTCTTT. Translation: CASSLLQGDTEAFF.